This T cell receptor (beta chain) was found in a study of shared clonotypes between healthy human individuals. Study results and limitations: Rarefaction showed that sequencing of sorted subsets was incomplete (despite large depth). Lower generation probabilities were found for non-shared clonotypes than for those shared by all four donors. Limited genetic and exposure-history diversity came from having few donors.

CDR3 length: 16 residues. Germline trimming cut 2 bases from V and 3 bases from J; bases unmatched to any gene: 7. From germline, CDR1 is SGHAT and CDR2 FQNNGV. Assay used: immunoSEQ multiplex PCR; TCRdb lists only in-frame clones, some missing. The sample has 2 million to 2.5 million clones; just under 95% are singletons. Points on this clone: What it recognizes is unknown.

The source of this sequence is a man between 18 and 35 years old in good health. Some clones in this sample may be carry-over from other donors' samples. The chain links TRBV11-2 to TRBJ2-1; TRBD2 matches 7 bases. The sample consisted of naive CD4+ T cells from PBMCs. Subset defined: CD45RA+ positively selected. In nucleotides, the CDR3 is TGTGCCAGCAGCTTACTTAAGCGGGAAAACTACAATGAGCAGTTCTTC. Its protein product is CASSLLKRENYNEQFF.